Shown below are 21 T cell receptor beta chains from a single sample sequenced in a study of control samples from healthy donors and cancer patients (dated by TCRdb to between 2020 and 2021). The library was obtained by the immunoSEQ multiplex PCR assay. Drawn from immuneACCESS, this table holds only the in-frame rearrangements with V and J called that TCRdb kept. Clones are partly lost; checked studies trace under half to an unresolved V gene and leave the rest unexplained. This sample is represented by tens of thousands of clones; around 93% of them were singletons. Jointly, the top ten make up 0.91% of the sample. The sequencing input was PBMCs. Receptors were obtained from a man aged 30 to 45 with colorectal cancer.

The CDR3 sequence: CASSRPDRGFSYGYTF. The CDR3 DNA reads as TGTGCCAGCAGCCGTCCGGACAGGGGATTTTCCTATGGCTACACCTTC. The V and J genes are TRBV11-2 and TRBJ1-2, with TRBD1 matching over 9 bases. The CDR3 loop spans 16 amino acids. J lost 4 bases, V lost 5 bases, and 11 bases had no gene match. The germline gives CDR1 SGHAT, CDR2 FQNNGV.

This clone was found once. The chain combines TRBV18 with TRBJ1-3, with no clear D. Germline values: CDR1 KGHSH, CDR2 LQKENI. The CDR3 runs to 16 residues. Trimming removed 3 bases at V and 0 bases at J, with 12 bases between. The DNA of the CDR3 is TGTGCCAGCTCACCCCTGGTTACTGACTCTGGAAACACCATATATTTT. Translated, it gives CASSPLVTDSGNTIYF.

This chain joins TRBV12-3 or TRBV12-4 and TRBJ2-3, with D perhaps assigned TRBD1 or TRBD2 (5 bases each). V was cut by 2 bases and J by 4 bases, with 7 bases left in between. CDR3 size: 13 residues. The CDR3 bases are TGTGCCAGCAGTTTAAGAGGGGCAGATACGCAGTATTTT. This sequence encodes CASSLRGADTQYF.

The chain recombines TRBV6-1 with TRBJ1-4; weak D call: TRBD1 (5 bases). V was pared by 2 bases and J by 2 bases, with 12 bases between. The CDR3 is made up of 16 amino acids. CDR1 is MNHNS and CDR2 is SASEGT in the germline V gene. The CDR3 loop reads CASSEPRGSTNEKLFF. CDR3 nucleotides: TGTGCCAGCAGTGAACCGAGGGGATCGACTAATGAAAAACTGTTTTTT.

The genes are TRBV10-3 and TRBJ1-1, with D unresolved. The germline gives CDR1 ENHRY, CDR2 SYGVKD. This CDR3 has 16 residues. The V gene lost 2 bases and the J gene lost 0 bases, with 13 bases spanning the gap. CDR3 coding DNA: TGTGCCATCAGTGAGGGGAAGCCTGGGGTGAACACTGAAGCTTTCTTT. Its translation: CAISEGKPGVNTEAFF.

DNA for the CDR3: TGTGCCAGCAGCCGGAGACTAGCGGGGGACACAGATACGCAGTATTTT. Translated: CASSRRLAGDTDTQYF. V usage is TRBV5-6 and J usage is TRBJ2-3, with 12 bases identical to TRBD2. The CDR3 spans 16 residues. CDR1 is SGHDT, CDR2 YYEEEE, per germline. J lost 2 bases, V lost 4 bases, and 5 bases had no gene match.

CDR3 loop: CASSLGTGESYEQYV. CDR3 bases: TGCGCCAGCAGCCTAGGGACAGGGGAATCCTACGAGCAGTACGTC. The J gene is TRBJ2-7, the V gene TRBV5-1; TRBD1 agrees at 10 bases. V trimming: 4 bases; J trimming: 1 base; junction bases outside the gene matches: 5. Germline values: CDR1 SGHRS, CDR2 YFSETQ. CDR3 length: 15 residues.

CDR3 DNA: TGTGCCAGCAGCTTTCGGAGGGACACCGGGGAGCTGTTTTTT. Its protein is CASSFRRDTGELFF. The chain is built from TRBV7-7 and TRBJ2-2; the D gene is possibly TRBD2 (6 bases). Germline V CDR1 and CDR2: SSHAT, FNYEAQ (reference sequence). Trimming pared 3 bases from V and 3 bases from J, leaving 8 bases between. The CDR3 contains 14 residues.

This clone occurred once. The chain uses TRBV6-5 and TRBJ1-5; TRBD1 aligns across 7 bases. The CDR3 is made up of 15 amino acids. After removal of 2 bases from V and 7 bases from J, the junction contained 8 bases not matched to a gene. The V gene's germline CDR1 is MNHEY and CDR2 SVGAGI. CDR3 DNA: TGTGCCAGCAGTTACGGCAGGGGGTTGGAACAGCCCCAGCATTTT. This gives the protein CASSYGRGLEQPQHF.

Notes on this clone: Because the CDR3 is missing its conserved closing phenylalanine or tryptophan, this is likely a read error. The DNA is omitted, as the CDR3 cannot be located on it reliably, and the CDR3 follows TCRdb's listing. The chain uses TRBV19 and TRBJ1-1; the table's D call of TRBD1 was not tested on the DNA. The CDR3 is made up of 13 amino acids, end residues included. Germline assignment: CDR1 LNHDA and CDR2 SQIVND (reference sequence). This CDR3 is CASSIGLGTRFFG.

The J gene is TRBJ1-1, the V gene TRBV6-6; D is unclear. There are 15 residues in the CDR3. With 6 bases removed from V and 4 bases from J, the gap between germline ends came to 18 bases. Germline CDR1 and CDR2: MNHNY and SVGAGI (reference sequence). For the CDR3, the DNA is TGTGCCAGCAGACCACGCAGTGCGGCGGTCACTGAAGCTTTCTTT. It yields the protein CASRPRSAAVTEAFF.

DNA of the CDR3: TGTGCCAGCAGTGAGACGTTTAGGGATCAGCCCCAGCATTTT. Its protein is CASSETFRDQPQHF. V and J are TRBV6-1 and TRBJ1-5; unclear D gene. Germline-derived CDR1 and CDR2 are MNHNS and SASEGT. The CDR3 has 14 residues. V was cut by 3 bases and J by 5 bases, with 11 bases left in between.

Notes on this clone: The sample has other DNA sequences that encode this CDR3 too. This chain joins TRBV5-4 and TRBJ2-3; 12 positions match TRBD2. After removal of 3 bases from V and 2 bases from J, the junction contained 4 bases not matched to a gene. Germline V gene lookup returns CDR1 SGHNT and CDR2 YYREEE (reference sequence). The CDR3 totals 16 residues. Here the CDR3 reads CASSSGLAGSTDTQYF. CDR3 sequence (DNA): TGTGCCAGCAGCTCGGGACTAGCGGGTTCCACAGATACGCAGTATTTT.

The V call is TRBV9, the J call TRBJ1-4, with 9 bases identical to TRBD1. The V segment lost 4 bases and the J segment 7 bases; nucleotides outside the gene matches: 11. Per germline, CDR1 SGDLS and CDR2 YYNGEE. This CDR3 has 16 residues. CDR3 DNA sequence: TGTGCCAGCAGCCTCCGGGACAGGGTAGTCGGTGAAAAACTGTTTTTT. Translation gives CASSLRDRVVGEKLFF.

The chain uses TRBV19 and TRBJ2-5; 15 bases are shared with TRBD2. V shed 6 bases and J 4 bases; nucleotides not matched to a gene: 6. CDR3 length equals 16 residues. The germline gives CDR1 LNHDA, CDR2 SQIVND (reference sequence). The CDR3 sequence: CASRLRTSGGGETQYF. The CDR3 region has the DNA TGTGCCAGTAGACTTAGGACTAGCGGGGGGGGAGAGACCCAGTACTTC. Using reference TRBV19 and TRBJ2-5 for the parts outside the CDR3, the full variable domain is DGGITQSPKYLFRKEGQNVTLSCEQNLNHDAMYWYRQDPGQGLRLIYYSQIVNDFQKGDIAEGYSVSREKKESFPLTVTSAQKNPTAFYLCASRLRTSGGGETQYFGPGTRLLVL.

This rearrangement joins TRBV18 to TRBJ2-2; D call uncertain. Germline-derived CDR1 and CDR2 are KGHSH and LQKENI. This CDR3 has 16 amino acids. The V end was cut by 0 bases, the J end by 1 base, with 9 bases between. The CDR3 protein is CASSPPVGMNTGELFF. As DNA, the CDR3 is TGTGCCAGCTCACCACCGGTGGGCATGAACACCGGGGAGCTGTTTTTT.

This chain uses TRBV19 with TRBJ1-2; 7 nucleotides agree with TRBD1. CDR1 LNHDA and CDR2 SQIVND come from the germline V gene (reference sequence). The CDR3 consists of 15 residues. The V gene end was trimmed by 6 bases and the J gene end by 4 bases; junction bases not matched to a gene: 11. The CDR3 reads CASSPGDRPGYGYTF. The CDR3 DNA is TGTGCCAGTAGCCCCGGGGACAGACCCGGCTATGGCTACACCTTC.

V and J are TRBV19 and TRBJ1-2; perhaps TRBD1 as D (6 bases). V dropped 7 bases and J dropped 8 bases, with 14 bases sitting between them. The germline gives CDR1 LNHDA, CDR2 SQIVND (reference sequence). CDR3 length: 12 residues. CDR3 residues: CASNGQIKGYTF. For the CDR3, the DNA is TGTGCCAGTAATGGACAGATAAAGGGCTACACCTTC.

This clone was detected only a few times. The rearrangement joins TRBV7-9 to TRBJ1-4; D is unclear. This CDR3 spans 15 amino acids. Trimming took 2 bases from V and 8 from J, leaving 15 bases between them. Germline-derived CDR1 and CDR2 are SEHNR and FQNEAQ (reference sequence). The CDR3, as DNA: TGTGCCAGCAGCTTAAGGACTAGGGTCGGAGAAAAACTGTTTTTT. Its translation: CASSLRTRVGEKLFF.

The chain joins TRBV2 to TRBJ2-1; D might be TRBD2 (5 bases). V lost 5 bases and J lost 15, with 20 bases in between. The CDR3 covers 13 residues. CDR1 is SNHLY, CDR2 FYNNEI, per germline. The CDR3 region is CASSLKSAAARFF. In DNA form, the CDR3 reads TGTGCCAGCAGTCTAAAATCAGCGGCGGCGCGGTTCTTC.

V gene TRBV2 combines with J gene TRBJ2-4; 8 bases match TRBD1. Germline CDR1 is SNHLY and CDR2 is FYNNEI. Germline trimming cut 5 bases from V and 7 bases from J; bases unmatched to any gene: 1. The CDR3 runs to 12 residues. CDR3 loop: CASSNRGNIQYF. The CDR3 nucleotides are TGTGCCAGCAGTAACAGGGGGAACATTCAGTACTTC.